The entry that follows covers one T cell receptor (beta chain) sequence. The data belong to a study of T cell responses to AZD1222 COVID-19 vaccine. The CDR3 totals 20 residues. Germline V gene sequence: CDR1 SGHRS, CDR2 YFSETQ. Trimming cost V 4 bases and J 0 bases; bases outside gene matches: 11. Some clones are missing from TCRdb's copy, which holds only in-frame ones; the method was immunoSEQ multiplex PCR. The sample has 90,000 to 100,000 clones; approximately 88% are singletons. The origin of this receptor is an adult in good health. The material sequenced was peripheral blood, taken on day 0 of AZD1222 vaccination. The chain uses TRBV5-1 and TRBJ2-1, with 15 bases matching TRBD2. Here the CDR3 reads CASSPGLAGGLISSYNEQFF. CDR3 bases: TGCGCCAGCAGCCCGGGACTAGCGGGAGGTCTTATAAGCTCCTACAATGAGCAGTTCTTC.